Sequencing of this T cell receptor (beta chain) was carried out in a study of blood T cell repertoires in COVID-19 (dated by TCRdb to about 2020). For the study in its entirety: For ImmuneRACE Cohort 3, a participant was defined as recovered based on two consecutive negative NP/OP PCR tests, clearance by a healthcare professional, or resolution of symptoms. Subjects who had been exposed to COVID-19, were actively infected with it, or had recovered from it provided the deeply sampled blood TCRbeta repertoires that made up the dataset. Collaborator samples came from the United States, Italy and Spain and covered acute and convalescent phases of COVID-19. The sample metadata nearly always contained a de-identified subject ID, COVID-19 status, age in years and sex. Samples came from the ongoing ImmuneRACE study (first 160 participants) plus 1,254 subjects from 6 global collaborators. The repertoires were released in a freely available public database intended as a resource for research on the immune response to SARS-CoV-2. Where available, HLA class I and class II types were obtained from metadata supplied by the sample provider rather than from assay-based typing. The material from the prospective study consisted of cDNA or gDNA derived from T cells, B-cell-depleted T cells, or PBMCs. The full study reports these points: How much clinical and demographic metadata was included differed by source and by participant, and the metadata was provided uncurated.

Participants in the prospective study were enrolled through a virtual design, were aged about 18 to 90 years, and lived in some 24 United States geographic areas. Cohort assignment in the prospective study relied on participant-reported clinical history from a screening survey and a study questionnaire. Mobile phlebotomists in the prospective study collected whole blood, serum and a nasopharyngeal or oropharyngeal swab from every participant. Additional blood draws and questionnaires over an approximately two-month period could optionally be provided by prospective study participants. Blood samples from the prospective study were shipped frozen or at room temperature prior to DNA extraction. The CDR3 contains 16 residues, cysteine and phenylalanine counted. Just CDR3 DNA is preserved here, 48 bases in frame from base 1. V sheds 4 bases and J sheds 2 bases, leaving 18 bases between their ends. Via the germline V gene, CDR1 is SGHRS and CDR2 YFSETQ.

TCRbeta CDR3 regions were amplified from genomic DNA by means of the immunoSEQ Assay, a bias-controlled multiplex PCR. The source study handled its data this way. Nucleated cell counts per sample were estimated from amplification of reference gene primers within the assay. Sequence reads were collapsed and filtered to measure the absolute abundance of every unique TCRbeta CDR3 rearrangement. Productive Simpson clonality was computed per sample as the square root of Simpson's diversity index over productive rearrangements. TCRdb holds this immuneACCESS table with in-frame rearrangements only. Some clones are missing; in checked studies, unresolved V genes explain under half, and the rest has no known cause. V and J calls and clone size are as listed in that table; D and trimming were resolved from the DNA. For this sample the table gives about 140,000 clones, of which 84% were detected only once. The top ten hold 3.5% to 5% of the sample.

Of note for this clone: The specificity of this receptor is unknown. No qualities accompany the bases; no much larger clone lies one base away.

The TCR was taken from a man aged 45-65 years in a cohort exposed to, infected with or recovered from COVID-19 (not recorded which). This receptor chain uses TRBV5-1 and TRBJ1-1; the D segment could be TRBD1, given 5 matching bases. The sample was PBMCs or T cells enriched from blood (not recorded which). The bases read TGCGCCAGCAGCCCCCGGCCCGACAGTGCCAACACTGAAGCTTTCTTT. Translated, it reads CASSPRPDSANTEAFF. Where the CDR3 stops, the reference TRBV5-1 and TRBJ1-1 genes take over; the full variable domain is KAGVTQTPRYLIKTRGQQVTLSCSPISGHRSVSWYQQTPGQGLQFLFEYFSETQRNKGNFPGRFSGRQFSNSRSEMNVSTLELGDSALYLCASSPRPDSANTEAFFGQGTRLTVV.